Only one count was recorded for the clone carrying this T cell receptor beta chain. These data originate in a study of siplizumab effects on memory and regulatory T cells. Here immunoSEQ multiplex PCR was the method, and the copy in TCRdb shows in-frame clones only, minus some. Altogether about 120,000 clones are present, approximately 94% being singletons, with the ten largest covering roughly 1.5%. The sequenced sample was non-Treg CD4+ T cells sorted from blood. The source of this sequence is a human donor in good health.

CDR3 sequence reads: CASSNPGQLTSTDTQYF. CDR3 coding DNA: TGTGCCAGCAGTAACCCGGGACAGCTCACGAGCACAGATACGCAGTATTTT. The genes are TRBV28 and TRBJ2-3; 7 nucleotides match TRBD1. Looked up from germline, CDR1 is MDHEN and CDR2 is SYDVKM. V was pared by 5 bases and J by 0 bases, with 11 bases of the junction left unmatched. The CDR3 is 17 amino acids.